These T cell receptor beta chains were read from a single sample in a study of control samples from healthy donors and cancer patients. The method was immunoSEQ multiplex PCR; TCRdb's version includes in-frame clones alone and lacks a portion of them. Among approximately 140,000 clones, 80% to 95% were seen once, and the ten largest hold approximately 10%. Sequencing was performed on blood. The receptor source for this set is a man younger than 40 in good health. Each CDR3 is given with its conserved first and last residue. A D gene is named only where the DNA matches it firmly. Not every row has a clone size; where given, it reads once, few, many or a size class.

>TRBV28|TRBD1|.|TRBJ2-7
CASSIQGAFGDEQYF
TGTGCCAGCAGTATACAGGGGGCCTTCGGCGACGAGCAGTACTTC
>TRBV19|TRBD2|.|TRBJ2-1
CASSLLAGGFGNEQFF
TGTGCCAGTAGTCTATTAGCGGGAGGCTTCGGCAATGAGCAGTTCTTC
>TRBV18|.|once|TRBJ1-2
CASSPNLDYGYTF
TGTGCCAGCTCCCCGAACTTGGACTATGGCTACACCTTC
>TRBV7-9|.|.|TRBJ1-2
CASSLSGRKGYYGYTF
TGTGCCAGCAGCTTATCGGGTCGAAAGGGGTATTATGGCTACACCTTC
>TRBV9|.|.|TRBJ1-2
CASSVMSYTNYGYTF
TGTGCCAGCAGCGTAATGAGCTATACTAACTATGGCTACACCTTC
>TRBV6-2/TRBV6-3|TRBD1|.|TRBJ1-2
CASSYRDSGYGYTF
TGTGCCAGCAGTTACCGGGACAGTGGCTATGGCTACACCTTC
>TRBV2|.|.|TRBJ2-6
CASSEAGASGANVLTF
TGTGCCAGCAGTGAAGCGGGGGCGTCTGGGGCCAACGTCCTGACTTTC
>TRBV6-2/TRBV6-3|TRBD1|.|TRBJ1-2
CASSYSDRGLYNGYTF
TGTGCCAGCAGTTACTCGGACAGGGGGCTTTATAATGGCTACACCTTC
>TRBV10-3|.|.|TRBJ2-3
CAISEVSGSTDTQYF
TGTGCCATCAGTGAGGTCAGCGGGAGCACAGATACGCAGTATTTT
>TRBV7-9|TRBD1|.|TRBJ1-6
CASSLALGQGTGSPLHF
TGTGCCAGCAGCTTAGCGCTGGGACAGGGGACAGGCTCACCCCTCCACTTT
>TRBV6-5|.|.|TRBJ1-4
CASSPNLLVNEKLFF
TGTGCCAGCAGTCCAAACCTTTTGGTTAATGAAAAACTGTTTTTT
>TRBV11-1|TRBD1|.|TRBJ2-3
CASSLATWGPGQGRDTQYF
TGTGCCAGCAGCTTAGCGACATGGGGGCCGGGACAGGGGAGAGATACGCAGTATTTT
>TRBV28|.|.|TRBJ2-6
CASVGYSGANVLTF
TGTGCCAGCGTCGGTTACTCTGGGGCCAACGTCCTGACTTTC
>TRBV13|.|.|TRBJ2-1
CASSFYNEQFF
TGTGCCAGCAGCTTTTACAATGAGCAGTTCTTC
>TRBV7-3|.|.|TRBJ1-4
CASSYGPGEKLFF
TGTGCCAGCAGCTACGGTCCAGGGGAAAAACTGTTTTTT
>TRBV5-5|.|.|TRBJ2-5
CASSFSRETQYF
TGTGCCAGCAGCTTCAGTCGGGAGACCCAGTACTTC
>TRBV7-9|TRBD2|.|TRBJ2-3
CASSPGLASTDTQYF
TGTGCCAGCAGTCCCGGACTAGCGAGCACAGATACGCAGTATTTT
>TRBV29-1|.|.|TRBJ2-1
CSVSQGGAFNEQFF
TGCAGCGTTTCCCAAGGGGGAGCGTTCAATGAGCAGTTCTTC
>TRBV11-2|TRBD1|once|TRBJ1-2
CASRSRTGGYGYTF
TGTGCCAGCAGATCTAGGACAGGGGGATATGGCTACACCTTC
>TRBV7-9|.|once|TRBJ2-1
CASSLDRTTYNEQFF
TGTGCCAGCAGCTTAGACAGGACGACCTACAATGAGCAGTTCTTC
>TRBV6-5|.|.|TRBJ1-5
CASSVTGFGNQPQHF
TGTGCCAGCAGCGTCACAGGGTTTGGCAATCAGCCCCAGCATTTT
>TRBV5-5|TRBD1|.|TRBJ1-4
CASSTDRVGDEKLFF
TGTGCCAGCAGCACGGACAGGGTGGGGGATGAAAAACTGTTTTTT
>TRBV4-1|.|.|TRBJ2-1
CASSQPTGTGVKQFF
TGCGCCAGCAGCCAGCCCACCGGGACTGGTGTAAAGCAGTTCTTC
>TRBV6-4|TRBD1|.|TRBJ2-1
CASSDSTGSDEQFF
TGTGCCAGCAGTGACTCGACAGGGTCAGATGAGCAGTTCTTC
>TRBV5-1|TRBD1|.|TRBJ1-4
CASSPDRGWVYEKLFF
TGCGCCAGCAGCCCGGACAGGGGATGGGTGTATGAAAAACTGTTTTTT
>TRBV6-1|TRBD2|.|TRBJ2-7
CASSGTLGLAVYEQYF
TGTGCCAGCAGTGGAACCTTGGGACTAGCGGTCTACGAGCAGTACTTC
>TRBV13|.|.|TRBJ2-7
CASSLGRRSGSYEQYF
TGTGCCAGCAGCTTAGGTAGGCGCTCTGGGTCCTACGAGCAGTACTTC
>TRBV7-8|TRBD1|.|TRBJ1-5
CASSSRQGFEPQHF
TGTGCCAGCAGCTCCAGACAGGGATTTGAGCCCCAGCATTTT
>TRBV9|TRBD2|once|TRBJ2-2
CASSVGIGGRAGELFF
TGTGCCAGCAGCGTAGGGATCGGTGGGAGGGCCGGGGAGCTGTTTTTT
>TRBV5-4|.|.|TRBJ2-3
CASSSTVGPDTQYF
TGTGCCAGCAGCTCAACCGTTGGCCCAGATACGCAGTATTTT
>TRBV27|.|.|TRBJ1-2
CASSLSAGHYGYTF
TGTGCCAGCAGTTTATCCGCAGGACACTATGGCTACACCTTC